These 20 T cell receptor beta chains came from one sample sequenced in a study of cytotoxic CD8 clonotypes in ibrutinib-treated CLL. The protocol was immunoSEQ multiplex PCR, while the TCRdb copy is restricted to in-frame clones and leaves out a portion. The sample lists about 300,000 clones; approximately 76% were seen once. Specimen: PBMCs, collected at disease progression, from a patient treated with ibrutinib. Receptor source: a human donor with chronic lymphocytic leukemia.

The chain links TRBV5-1 to TRBJ2-5, with D unclear. Germline values: CDR1 SGHRS, CDR2 YFSETQ. V was shortened by 0 bases and J by 4 bases, with 13 bases between the two germline ends. The CDR3 contains 15 residues. This CDR3 reads CASSLVGVGTETQYF. Written as DNA, the CDR3 is TGCGCCAGCAGCTTGGTAGGAGTGGGTACAGAGACCCAGTACTTC.

This clone was detected only a few times. The rearrangement joins TRBV18 to TRBJ1-1, with D tentatively TRBD1 (6 bases). This CDR3 spans 14 amino acids. The V end lost 4 bases, the J end lost 13 bases, and 22 bases lay between the germline ends. Germline assignment: CDR1 KGHSH and CDR2 LQKENI. CDR3 sequence (DNA): TGTGCCAGCTCACTAGACGGACAGAAGACGAAGGATTTCTTT. This gives the protein CASSLDGQKTKDFF.

The CDR3 loop is CASSARGLRGGYGYTF. The CDR3 DNA reads as TGTGCCAGCAGTGCAAGGGGACTCCGAGGGGGCTATGGCTACACCTTC. The chain employs TRBV2 and TRBJ1-2, with D perhaps matching TRBD1 (6 bases). Trimming removed 4 bases at V and 4 bases at J, with 19 bases between. Germline CDR1 reads SNHLY; CDR2 reads FYNNEI. This CDR3 is built from 16 residues.

This chain links TRBV10-3 with TRBJ2-3; 8 nucleotides match TRBD2. Germline V lookup: CDR1 ENHRY, CDR2 SYGVKD. J was trimmed by 3 bases and V by 8 bases; bases with no gene match: 10. The CDR3 runs to 15 residues. The CDR3 DNA sequence: TGTGCCATCTGGGAAGCGGGAGTTGGGACAGATACGCAGTATTTT. It yields the protein CAIWEAGVGTDTQYF.

The J gene is TRBJ1-2, the V gene TRBV6-5; no firm D call. This CDR3 has 15 amino acids. V shed 0 bases and J shed 6 bases, with 14 bases lying between them. Looked up from germline, CDR1 is MNHEY and CDR2 is SVGAGI. The CDR3, as DNA: TGTGCCAGCAGTTACTCTTTTGGCGGGGAGGATGGCTACACCTTC. It yields the protein CASSYSFGGEDGYTF.

This clone was picked up a small number of times. The genes are TRBV6-1 and TRBJ2-7, with a possible D match to TRBD2 (5 bases). The CDR3 spans 14 residues. V was cut by 0 bases and J by 5 bases, with 11 bases left in between. Germline V CDR1 and CDR2: MNHNS, SASEGT. Here the CDR3 reads CASSEALLGDEQYF. For the CDR3, the DNA is TGTGCCAGCAGTGAAGCGCTGCTCGGGGACGAGCAGTACTTC.

This clone was recorded a few times. V usage is TRBV6-1 and J usage is TRBJ2-1; D perhaps matches TRBD2 (5 bases). Germline CDR1 and CDR2: MNHNS and SASEGT. V lost 4 bases to trimming and J lost 3 bases, with 16 bases between them. The CDR3 is 16 residues long. CDR3 amino acids: CASSGEGLRFYNEQFF. As DNA, the CDR3 is TGTGCCAGCAGTGGAGAGGGTCTTCGATTCTACAATGAGCAGTTCTTC.

The chain couples TRBV9 to TRBJ1-3, with 7 nucleotides matching TRBD1. The V gene's germline CDR1 is SGDLS and CDR2 YYNGEE. This CDR3 has 16 residues. Trimming at V came to 1 base and at J to 2 bases, leaving 6 bases not matched to a gene. The CDR3 here is CASSVRTGTAGNTIYF. In nucleotides, the CDR3 is TGTGCCAGCAGCGTACGTACCGGGACAGCTGGAAACACCATATATTTT.

The V call is TRBV28, the J call TRBJ2-3; 12 bases align to TRBD2. This CDR3 is 16 amino acids long. V lost 3 bases and J lost 1; bases outside the gene matches: 2. CDR1 is MDHEN and CDR2 is SYDVKM in the germline V gene. The CDR3 sequence: CASSFGLAGRTDTQYF. The DNA for the CDR3 is TGTGCCAGCAGTTTTGGACTAGCGGGACGCACAGATACGCAGTATTTT.

The chain uses TRBV12-5 and TRBJ1-5, with TRBD1 identical over 7 bases. The CDR3 spans 14 residues. Germline V gene sequence: CDR1 LGHNT, CDR2 FRNRAP. The junction had 9 bases not matched to a gene; V was cut back by 8 bases and J by 5 bases. Here the CDR3 DNA reads TGTGCTAGTACGCCACAGGGGAGGGATCAGCCCCAGCATTTT. Amino acid sequence: CASTPQGRDQPQHF.

The chain uses TRBV7-9 and TRBJ1-4; TRBD1 might be the D (5 bases). In germline, CDR1 is SEHNR, CDR2 FQNEAQ (reference sequence). V lost 6 bases and J 0 bases, leaving 11 bases between the germline ends. The CDR3 has 15 amino acids. The CDR3 sequence: CASRAGAATNEKLFF. The CDR3 DNA reads as TGTGCCAGCAGGGCCGGGGCTGCAACTAATGAAAAACTGTTTTTT.

The genes are TRBV5-4 and TRBJ1-2; 8 bases match TRBD1. The CDR3 has 16 residues. Germline V gives CDR1 SGHNT, CDR2 YYREEE (reference sequence). The V and J ends lost 1 base and 4 bases, in that order; junction bases with no gene match: 9. The CDR3: CASSLRANRGGYGYTF. The CDR3 DNA sequence: TGTGCCAGCAGCTTGAGGGCCAACAGGGGGGGCTATGGCTACACCTTC.

V usage is TRBV27 and J usage is TRBJ1-2; 7 bases are a match to TRBD1. The CDR3 runs to 16 residues. With V trimmed by 4 bases and J by 1 base, 9 bases remained unmatched. The germline gives CDR1 MNHEY, CDR2 SMNVEV (reference sequence). The DNA of the CDR3 is TGTGCCAGCAGTTCTCTCGGACAGGTACTTAACTATGGCTACACCTTC. As protein: CASSSLGQVLNYGYTF.

The J gene is TRBJ2-1, the V gene TRBV7-9, with TRBD2 matching over 10 bases. This CDR3 has 12 amino acids. V lost 5 bases, J lost 14 bases, and 6 bases stayed unmatched. Germline V gene data show CDR1 as SEHNR and CDR2 as FQNEAQ (reference sequence). CDR3 DNA: TGTGCCAGCAGCCGCCAGCGGGGGGGCGAGTTCTTC. It translates to CASSRQRGGEFF.

CDR3 DNA sequence: TGTGCCAGCAGCCAGGATACAGGGGGCAGGGAGACCCAGTACTTC. This translates into CASSQDTGGRETQYF. The V and J genes are TRBV28 and TRBJ2-5; 9 nucleotides line up with TRBD1. The CDR3 extends over 15 amino acids. V dropped 6 bases and J dropped 5; count of bases not matched to a gene: 10. The germline V gene has CDR1 MDHEN and CDR2 SYDVKM.

This clone came up once. The chain uses TRBV7-8 and TRBJ1-6, with a weak D call TRBD1 (6 bases). Germline CDR1 reads SGHVS; CDR2 reads FQNEAQ. CDR3 length: 17 amino acids. Trimming took off 2 bases at V and 9 bases at J, with 20 bases between the two ends. The CDR3 loop is CASSLFRVGDKVSPLHF. In DNA form, the CDR3 reads TGTGCCAGCAGCTTATTCAGGGTAGGGGACAAGGTTTCACCCCTCCACTTT.

The rearrangement links TRBV5-6 to TRBJ1-2; D unresolved. The CDR3 contains 15 residues. Germline V gives CDR1 SGHDT, CDR2 YYEEEE. Trimming stripped 2 bases from V and 0 bases from J, with 11 bases between. The CDR3 loop is CASSFGQFSNYGYTF. The DNA for the CDR3 is TGTGCCAGCAGCTTTGGTCAATTTTCTAACTATGGCTACACCTTC.

The chain combines TRBV5-1 with TRBJ2-7; TRBD1 agrees at 9 bases. The CDR3 loop spans 14 amino acids. Trimming cost V 2 bases and J 3 bases; bases outside gene matches: 3. Germline V gives CDR1 SGHRS, CDR2 YFSETQ. For the CDR3, the DNA is TGCGCCAGCAGCTTTGGGACAGGGATCTACGAGCAGTACTTC. This gives the protein CASSFGTGIYEQYF.

The J gene is TRBJ2-7, the V gene TRBV5-1; D gene uncertain. Looked up from germline, CDR1 is SGHRS and CDR2 is YFSETQ. The CDR3 has 13 amino acids. Trimming cost V 1 base and J 7 bases, with 12 bases left between them. The CDR3 DNA reads as TGCGCCAGCAGCTTGTCCGGTTCATGGGAGCAGTACTTC. Its protein is CASSLSGSWEQYF.

The rearrangement joins TRBV5-6 to TRBJ1-2; possibly TRBD1 for D (5 bases). CDR1 SGHDT and CDR2 YYEEEE come from the germline V gene. The CDR3 length is 13 residues. The V and J ends lost 2 bases and 3 bases respectively, with 8 bases between them. The CDR3 DNA is TGTGCCAGCAGCTTAGTAGGGGACTATGGCTACACCTTC. Its protein is CASSLVGDYGYTF.